Listed here are 32 T cell receptor beta chains from one sample, sequenced in a study of OX40 agonist ivuxolimab in advanced cancers. Assay used: immunoSEQ multiplex PCR; TCRdb lists only in-frame clones, some missing. The sample contains about 61,000 clones, under 90% of which appear only once. Sample: CD4+ or CD8+ T cells sorted from blood, taken in a trial of the OX40 agonist ivuxolimab. The receptors were sampled from an adult with an advanced solid tumor such as melanoma, head and neck, liver or kidney cancer.

The chain is built from TRBV5-1 and TRBJ1-4; no clear D. The CDR3 has 15 residues. The germline V gene has CDR1 SGHRS and CDR2 YFSETQ. V was pared by 0 bases and J by 7 bases, with 13 bases between. The CDR3 DNA follows: TGCGCCAGCAGCTTGGGCTTCTTCAAAGGTGAAAAACTGTTTTTT. Translated: CASSLGFFKGEKLFF.

This chain links TRBV11-3 with TRBJ2-1, with D tentatively TRBD2 (6 bases). The germline gives CDR1 SGHNT, CDR2 YENEEA. With 4 bases removed from V and 7 bases from J, the gap between germline ends came to 11 bases. The CDR3 length is 13 residues. The CDR3 sequence is CASSSGAGNEQFF. In DNA form, the CDR3 reads TGTGCCAGCAGCTCAGGCGCGGGGAATGAGCAGTTCTTC.

The genes are TRBV25-1 and TRBJ2-7, with 9 bases that match TRBD1. The CDR3 length is 16 residues. V shed 3 bases, J shed 1 base, and the junction held 7 bases outside the gene matches. Germline lookup yields CDR1 MGHDK and CDR2 SYGVNS. Here the CDR3 reads CASSDVGGTGSYEQYF. The DNA of the CDR3 is TGTGCCAGCAGTGATGTGGGGGGGACAGGGTCCTACGAGCAGTACTTC.

This rearrangement joins TRBV11-2 to TRBJ2-1; either TRBD1 or TRBD2 may fit D (5 bases each). V was shortened by 3 bases and J by 3 bases, with 12 bases between the two germline ends. The CDR3 is 15 amino acids. Germline V lookup: CDR1 SGHAT, CDR2 FQNNGV. CDR3 nucleotide sequence: TGTGCCAGCAGCTTGGGGCGGACTTACTACAATGAGCAGTTCTTC. As protein: CASSLGRTYYNEQFF.

The V call is TRBV7-8, the J call TRBJ1-3; no definite D call. V was shortened by 5 bases and J by 0 bases, with 11 bases between the two germline ends. Germline CDR1 reads SGHVS; CDR2 reads FQNEAQ. CDR3 length: 15 residues. This CDR3 is CASSDKRFSGNTIYF. As DNA, the CDR3 is TGTGCCAGCAGCGACAAACGGTTCTCTGGAAACACCATATATTTT.

The chain joins TRBV28 to TRBJ1-1, with D unclear. The CDR3 totals 15 residues. V lost 1 base to trimming and J lost 4 bases, with 13 bases between them. Per the germline V gene, CDR1 is MDHEN and CDR2 is SYDVKM. CDR3 amino acids: CASSLYDGSPTEAFF. The CDR3 DNA follows: TGTGCCAGCAGTTTATACGACGGCTCACCCACTGAAGCTTTCTTT.

The chain recombines TRBV28 with TRBJ1-1; maybe TRBD1 (5 bases). V was pared by 1 base and J by 2 bases, with 14 bases between. CDR1 is MDHEN and CDR2 is SYDVKM in the germline V gene. There are 16 residues in the CDR3. CDR3 region: CASSLFGRAANTEAFF. As DNA, the CDR3 is TGTGCCAGCAGTTTATTCGGCAGGGCTGCAAACACTGAAGCTTTCTTT. The complete variable domain, with remaining parts taken from reference TRBV28 and TRBJ1-1, reads DVKVTQSSRYLVKRTGEKVFLECVQDMDHENMFWYRQDPGLGLRLIYFSYDVKMKEKGDIPEGYSVSREKKERFSLILESASTNQTSMYLCASSLFGRAANTEAFFGQGTRLTVV.

The chain links TRBV29-1 to TRBJ2-1, with 8 bases fitting TRBD2. The CDR3 contains 14 residues. CDR1 is SQVTM, CDR2 ANQGSEA, per germline. Losses at the gene ends were 8 bases for V and 4 bases for J; bases not matched to a gene: 10. CDR3 nucleotide sequence: TGCAGCTATGACGGTAGCGGGGCTTACAATGAGCAGTTCTTC. Protein: CSYDGSGAYNEQFF.

Written as DNA, the CDR3 is TGTGCCAGCAGCGGGGGGCCTAGCGGGAGAGACCCCTCGTTGGGCGGGGAGCTGTTTTTT. Protein product: CASSGGPSGRDPSLGGELFF. The chain joins TRBV5-4 to TRBJ2-2; TRBD2 aligns across 10 bases. The V gene end was trimmed by 4 bases and the J gene end by 7 bases; junction bases not matched to a gene: 22. CDR1 is SGHNT, CDR2 YYREEE, per germline (reference sequence). CDR3 length: 20 amino acids.

This chain links TRBV6-5 with TRBJ2-2, with D hard to call. CDR3 length: 11 amino acids. From germline, CDR1 is MNHEY and CDR2 SVGAGI. Trimming pared 5 bases from V and 5 bases from J, leaving 3 bases between. This chain's CDR3 is CASSRTGELFF. Written as DNA, the CDR3 is TGTGCCAGCAGTAGGACCGGGGAGCTGTTTTTT.

A remark on this clone: Since no conserved phenylalanine or tryptophan closes the CDR3, a read error is the likely cause. This chain connects TRBV11-3 to TRBJ2-7; tentatively, D is TRBD1 (5 bases). CDR1 is SGHNT, CDR2 YENEEA, per germline. This CDR3 spans 15 amino acids. Trimming removed 3 bases at V and 2 bases at J, with 14 bases between. The CDR3 DNA follows: TGTGCCAGCAGCTTTAGGCAGGGCCCAACCTACGAGCAGTACATC. This sequence encodes CASSFRQGPTYEQYI.

The table lists this clone with a few counts. The chain couples TRBV10-3 to TRBJ1-2; 9 bases map to TRBD1. J gave up 14 bases and V 1 base, and 5 bases lay outside the gene matches. CDR1 and CDR2 from the germline V gene are ENHRY and SYGVKD. This CDR3 has 12 residues. CDR3 nucleotides: TGTGCCATCAGTGAGTGGGACAGGGCAAGAACCTTC. Translating gives CAISEWDRARTF.

This clone was counted once. The chain joins TRBV7-2 to TRBJ1-4; the match to TRBD1 covers 7 bases. Germline V gene sequence: CDR1 SGHTA, CDR2 FQGNSA. This CDR3 comprises 16 residues. The V and J ends lost 0 bases and 7 bases, in that order; junction bases with no gene match: 8. In nucleotides, the CDR3 is TGTGCCAGCAGCTTAGCGTTTTCAGGGGGAAGTGAAAAACTGTTTTTT. Its translation: CASSLAFSGGSEKLFF.

V is TRBV10-3 and J is TRBJ2-1; 13 nucleotides line up with TRBD2. Losses at the gene ends were 7 bases for V and 9 bases for J; bases not matched to a gene: 9. CDR1 ENHRY and CDR2 SYGVKD come from the germline V gene. The CDR3 consists of 15 residues. For the CDR3, the DNA is TGTGCCATCACCCCGGGACTAGCGGGGTCCGGTGAGCAGTTCTTC. As protein: CAITPGLAGSGEQFF.

This clone was recorded only once. The chain uses TRBV19 and TRBJ2-7, with no clear D. V was trimmed by 3 bases and J by 6 bases, leaving 15 bases between them. The CDR3 is made up of 14 amino acids. CDR1 is LNHDA, CDR2 SQIVND, per germline (reference sequence). The CDR3 sequence: CASSISVEVSEQYF. CDR3 DNA sequence: TGTGCCAGTAGTATTTCAGTAGAGGTCTCCGAGCAGTACTTC.

This sequence joins TRBV30 and TRBJ2-2; D is perhaps TRBD2 (6 bases). The V end lost 3 bases, the J end lost 2 bases, and 10 bases lay between the germline ends. Germline V lookup: CDR1 GTSNPN, CDR2 SVGIG (reference sequence). This CDR3 is built from 14 residues. CDR3 protein: CAWRGLENTGELFF. The CDR3, as DNA: TGTGCCTGGAGGGGACTTGAAAACACCGGGGAGCTGTTTTTT.

Details on this clone: Other DNA sequences of this sample code for an identical CDR3. V gene TRBV5-1 combines with J gene TRBJ2-7, with 11 bases that match TRBD1. V lost 3 bases to trimming and J lost 5 bases; unmatched junction nucleotides: 10. This CDR3 is 16 amino acids long. Germline lookup yields CDR1 SGHRS and CDR2 YFSETQ. CDR3 protein: CASSWRGQGGGNEQYF. CDR3 DNA sequence: TGCGCCAGCAGCTGGCGGGGACAGGGGGGGGGAAACGAGCAGTACTTC.

The rearrangement joins TRBV5-1 to TRBJ1-1; D is undetermined. CDR1 SGHRS and CDR2 YFSETQ come from the germline V gene. With 0 bases removed from V and 5 bases from J, the gap between germline ends came to 11 bases. The CDR3 runs 14 residues. The CDR3, as DNA: TGCGCCAGCAGCTTGGAGGATCTGGGGACTGAAGCTTTCTTT. This codes for CASSLEDLGTEAFF.

The V and J genes are TRBV20-1 and TRBJ2-5; D remains unclear. The J call may be mistaken, given a closer DNA end match to TRBJ2-7. CDR1 and CDR2 from the germline V gene are DFQATT and SNEGSKA (reference sequence). This CDR3 contains 11 residues. The CDR3 sequence: CSAREVYEQYF. The CDR3 DNA sequence: TGCAGTGCTAGGGAAGTGTACGAGCAGTACTTC.

The rearrangement uses TRBV7-9 and TRBJ1-5; D uncertain. The V end lost 4 bases, the J end lost 7 bases, and 11 bases lay between the germline ends. CDR1 SEHNR and CDR2 FQNEAQ come from the germline V gene (reference sequence). CDR3 length equals 13 residues. CDR3 in amino acids: CASSSEMGQPQHF. For the CDR3, the DNA is TGTGCCAGCAGCTCGGAGATGGGCCAGCCCCAGCATTTT. Looking up the rest from reference TRBV7-9 and TRBJ1-5 gives the full variable domain: DTGVSQNPRHKITKRGQNVTFRCDPISEHNRLYWYRQTLGQGPEFLTYFQNEAQLEKSRLLSDRFSAERPKGSFSTLEIQRTEQGDSAMYLCASSSEMGQPQHFGDGTRLSIL.

The CDR3 nucleotides read TGTGCCAGCAGCTGGCGTGGAGCCTCTAGCTCCTACGAGCAGTACTTC. Protein sequence: CASSWRGASSSYEQYF. V is TRBV5-6 and J is TRBJ2-7; D is undetermined. Germline V gene sequence: CDR1 SGHDT, CDR2 YYEEEE. This CDR3 is 16 amino acids long. V shed 3 bases and J shed 0 bases, with 16 bases lying between them. The variable domain in full, completed from reference TRBV5-6 and TRBJ2-7, reads DAGVTQSPTHLIKTRGQQVTLRCSPKSGHDTVSWYQQALGQGPQFIFQYYEEEERQRGNFPDRFSGHQFPNYSSELNVNALLLGDSALYLCASSWRGASSSYEQYFGPGTRLTVT.

The chain is built from TRBV6-5 and TRBJ2-4; 7 bases match TRBD1. The CDR3 consists of 15 residues. CDR1 is MNHEY, CDR2 SVGAGI, per germline. The V gene end was trimmed by 10 bases and the J gene end by 5 bases; junction bases not matched to a gene: 14. CDR3 sequence reads: CATREFGQGENIQYF. The CDR3 nucleotides read TGTGCCACCCGAGAATTTGGGCAGGGGGAAAACATTCAGTACTTC.

This sequence joins TRBV4-2 and TRBJ2-7; no reliable D call. V shed 0 bases and J shed 3 bases, with 12 bases lying between them. Germline V lookup: CDR1 LGHNA, CDR2 YNFKEQ. This CDR3 is built from 15 residues. For the CDR3, the DNA is TGTGCCAGCAGCCAAGAGGGCGAGTTCGGCTACGAGCAGTACTTC. Amino acid sequence: CASSQEGEFGYEQYF.

CDR3 residues: CASSLPGLGTNTGELFF. The DNA of the CDR3 is TGTGCCAGCAGCTTACCAGGTTTAGGGACGAACACCGGGGAGCTGTTTTTT. The chain has TRBV5-4 and TRBJ2-2; D remains unclear. From germline, CDR1 is SGHNT and CDR2 YYREEE (reference sequence). Between the trimmed V and J ends, which lost 2 bases and 0 bases, there was a span of 14 bases. The CDR3 spans 17 residues.

The rearrangement uses TRBV18 and TRBJ1-1, with D perhaps TRBD1 (5 bases). CDR3 length: 11 amino acids. Germline V gene lookup returns CDR1 KGHSH and CDR2 LQKENI. V lost 5 bases to trimming and J lost 9 bases, with 10 bases between them. Here the CDR3 DNA reads TGTGCCAGCTCAGTCCGGGACCAAGCTTTCTTT. Protein product: CASSVRDQAFF.

The chain couples TRBV10-1 to TRBJ2-1; 9 bases align to TRBD2. This CDR3 spans 16 amino acids. Trimming at V came to 3 bases and at J to 3 bases, leaving 6 bases not matched to a gene. Germline values: CDR1 WNHNN, CDR2 SYGVQD (reference sequence). The CDR3 reads CASSDPSGMGYNEQFF. DNA of the CDR3: TGCGCCAGCAGTGATCCTAGCGGGATGGGCTACAATGAGCAGTTCTTC.

The chain is built from TRBV11-2 and TRBJ1-3; a possible D gene is TRBD1 (6 bases). Between the trimmed V and J ends, which lost 4 bases and 5 bases, there was a span of 15 bases. Germline V gene lookup returns CDR1 SGHAT and CDR2 FQNNGV. CDR3 length equals 15 residues. CDR3 nucleotides: TGTGCCAGCAGCTCATTACAGGGAAAGAGAAACACCATATATTTT. Amino acids: CASSSLQGKRNTIYF.

CDR3 sequence: CASSETGNGELFF. In DNA, the CDR3 is TGTGCCAGCAGCGAAACAGGGAACGGGGAGCTGTTTTTT. The chain joins TRBV9 to TRBJ2-2; possibly TRBD1 for D (6 bases). The CDR3 covers 13 residues. Germline V gene sequence: CDR1 SGDLS, CDR2 YYNGEE. V was clipped by 3 bases and J by 7 bases, with 10 bases between them.

The chain employs TRBV10-1 and TRBJ2-3; a possible D gene is TRBD2 (5 bases). In germline, CDR1 is WNHNN, CDR2 SYGVQD (reference sequence). With 7 bases removed from V and 2 bases from J, the gap between germline ends came to 34 bases. The CDR3 is 21 residues long. CDR3 sequence reads: CASTRKLMTGGPSPHTDTQYF. Written as DNA, the CDR3 is TGCGCCAGCACCCGAAAACTTATGACTGGAGGACCCTCCCCCCACACAGATACGCAGTATTTT.

The CDR3 loop is CAWSESANQPQHF. CDR3 DNA: TGTGCCTGGAGTGAGTCAGCCAATCAGCCCCAGCATTTT. The rearrangement joins TRBV30 to TRBJ1-5, with D uncertain. The CDR3 consists of 13 residues. Germline CDR1 and CDR2: GTSNPN and SVGIG (reference sequence). V was trimmed by 1 base and J by 3 bases, leaving 7 bases between them.

This clone has a handful of counts. The chain uses TRBV19 and TRBJ1-1; tentative D call: TRBD1 (6 bases). In germline, CDR1 is LNHDA, CDR2 SQIVND (reference sequence). The CDR3 spans 14 residues. Trimming removed 10 bases from V and 0 bases from J, with 15 bases in between. This CDR3 is CATVSRGMNTEAFF. Written as DNA, the CDR3 is TGTGCCACCGTAAGCAGGGGTATGAACACTGAAGCTTTCTTT.

V usage is TRBV7-2 and J usage is TRBJ2-3; 14 bases align to TRBD2. The germline CDR1 and CDR2 sequences are SGHTA and FQGNSA. Trimming at V came to 4 bases and at J to 6 bases, leaving 6 bases not matched to a gene. This CDR3 is 16 amino acids long. CDR3 nucleotides: TGTGCCAGCAGCTCGGGACTAGCGGGAGCGGCGGATACGCAGTATTTT. Amino acid sequence: CASSSGLAGAADTQYF.